The 4 T cell receptor beta chains reported below all come from one sample, sequenced in a study of tissue T cells after allogeneic stem cell transplantation. Using immunoSEQ multiplex PCR, the repertoire was profiled, and TCRdb retains in-frame clones only, with some absent. The data contain around 4,600 clones, around 49% of them seen just once; the ten biggest clones take up 15% to 20%. As for time point: mouse harvest day 14 after allogeneic transplant. Each mouse received 10^7 T-cell-depleted marrow cells plus 10^6 splenic CD5+ T cells by tail vein. What was sequenced was lymph node tissue. All receptors derive from a female BALB/c mouse given C57BL/6 T cells with graft-versus-host disease after an allogeneic hematopoietic cell transplant.

A word on this clone: Gene names are mouse gene names. The read is 1 residue too short to cover the CDR3 end, so that end is filled in from the germline J gene. The chain joins TRBV13-2 to TRBJ1-1, with 10 bases aligning to TRBD1. From germline, CDR1 is NNHNN and CDR2 SYGAGS (reference sequence). Unmatched junction bases numbered 9, after V lost 2 bases and J lost 11 bases. The CDR3 totals 14 residues. This CDR3 is CASGEGDRGGGVFF. The part of the CDR3 DNA that was read is TGTGCCAGCGGTGAGGGGGACAGGGGAGGAGGCGTCTTC.

As to this clone: Germline is not matched at one junction end, which may reflect a read error. Gene and germline names: mouse. The CDR3 extends 1 residue past the end of the read, so its final part is completed from the germline J gene. V and J are TRBV13-2 and TRBJ2-2; 12 bases map to TRBD2. Germline V gene lookup returns CDR1 NNHNN and CDR2 SYGAGS (reference sequence). This CDR3 spans 17 amino acids. CDR3 bases read: TGTGCCAGCAGTGATGACTGGGGGGGCGCGAACACCGGGCAGCTCTAC. This translates into CASSDDWGGANTGQLY. The CDR3 in full is CASSDDWGGANTGQLYF.

Turning to this clone: Gene names denote mouse genes. The read gets to within 1 residue of the CDR3 end, and the germline J gene fills in the rest. This chain links TRBV26 with TRBJ2-4, with D hard to call. The V and J ends lost 2 bases and 5 bases respectively, with 8 bases between them. The CDR3 contains 13 residues. CDR1 and CDR2 from the germline V gene are KGHPV and FQNQEV (reference sequence). This CDR3 is CASSLPHGNTLYF. The CDR3 bases that were read are TGTGCCAGCAGTCTGCCTCATGGAAACACCTTGTAC.

The table lists this clone with a few counts. Gene labels here are mouse ones. The CDR3 spells CASSLGRNSDYTF. The CDR3 DNA, read in part, is TGTGCTAGCAGCCTGGGACGGAACTCCGACTACACC. This chain joins TRBV29 and TRBJ1-2, with D maybe TRBD1 (5 bases). Read data end 1 residue before the CDR3 end; the end is taken from the germline J gene. CDR1 is MSHET and CDR2 is SYDVDS in the germline V gene. CDR3 length: 13 amino acids. With 6 bases removed from V and 2 bases from J, the gap between germline ends came to 10 bases.